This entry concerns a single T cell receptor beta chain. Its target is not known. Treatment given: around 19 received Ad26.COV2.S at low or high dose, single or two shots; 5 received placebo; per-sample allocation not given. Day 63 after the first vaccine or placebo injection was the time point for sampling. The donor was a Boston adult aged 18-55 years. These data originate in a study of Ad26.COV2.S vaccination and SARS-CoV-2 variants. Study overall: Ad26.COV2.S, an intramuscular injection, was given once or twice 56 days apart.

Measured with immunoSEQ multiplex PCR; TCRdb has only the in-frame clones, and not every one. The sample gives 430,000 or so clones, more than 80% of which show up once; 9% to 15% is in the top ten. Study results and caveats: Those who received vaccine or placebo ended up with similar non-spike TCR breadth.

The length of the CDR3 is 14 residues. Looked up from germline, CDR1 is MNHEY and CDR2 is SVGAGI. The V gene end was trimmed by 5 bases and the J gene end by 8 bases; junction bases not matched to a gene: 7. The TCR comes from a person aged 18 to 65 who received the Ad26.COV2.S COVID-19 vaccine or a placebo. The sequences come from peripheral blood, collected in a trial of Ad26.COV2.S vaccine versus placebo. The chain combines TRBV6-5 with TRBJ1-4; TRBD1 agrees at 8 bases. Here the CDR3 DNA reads TGTGCCAGCAGTCCAGGGGGCGATCGCGAAAAACTGTTTTTT. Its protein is CASSPGGDREKLFF.